What follows are 15 T cell receptor beta chains derived from one specimen sequenced in a study of blood T cell repertoires in COVID-19. TCRdb's copy holds only in-frame clones and misses some; the assay was immunoSEQ multiplex PCR. The sample gives 110,000 or so clones, more than 75% of which show up once; approximately 8.1% is in the top ten. Sequencing input: peripheral blood. The receptors originated from a woman in her thirties or forties with acute or convalescent COVID-19.

This clone showed up just once. J is TRBJ1-5 and V is TRBV2; D unresolved. Trimming pared 5 bases from V and 7 bases from J, leaving 12 bases between. The CDR3 spans 13 residues. Per the germline V gene, CDR1 is SNHLY and CDR2 is FYNNEI. The CDR3 region is CASSSTRKQPQHF. CDR3 coding DNA: TGTGCCAGCAGTTCGACTAGAAAGCAGCCCCAGCATTTT.

This chain connects TRBV12-5 to TRBJ1-1; TRBD1 is a possible D gene (6 bases). With 4 bases removed from V and 1 base from J, the gap between germline ends came to 10 bases. Germline-derived CDR1 and CDR2 are LGHNT and FRNRAP. The CDR3 loop spans 14 amino acids. CDR3 region: CASGYSQGNTEAFF. The CDR3 coding sequence is TGTGCTAGTGGTTACTCACAGGGGAACACTGAAGCTTTCTTT.

V is TRBV5-1 and J is TRBJ1-1; TRBD1 aligns across 9 bases. After removal of 3 bases from V and 4 bases from J, the junction contained 4 bases not matched to a gene. There are 14 residues in the CDR3. The germline V gene has CDR1 SGHRS and CDR2 YFSETQ. The CDR3 DNA is TGCGCCAGCAGCTGGACAGGGGTAGGCACTGAAGCTTTCTTT. As protein: CASSWTGVGTEAFF.

V gene TRBV19 combines with J gene TRBJ1-5; the match to TRBD1 covers 8 bases. V lost 5 bases and J lost 3; bases outside the gene matches: 6. Germline-derived CDR1 and CDR2 are LNHDA and SQIVND (reference sequence). This CDR3 is built from 15 residues. The CDR3 spells CASSSRDRTNQPQHF. DNA for the CDR3: TGTGCCAGTAGTTCCCGGGACAGGACCAATCAGCCCCAGCATTTT.

The chain links TRBV3-1 (or the pseudogene TRBV3-2) to TRBJ1-2; TRBD1 matches 7 bases. The CDR3 has 14 amino acids. Germline V gene lookup returns CDR1 LGHDT and CDR2 YNNKEL (reference sequence). The V gene end was trimmed by 5 bases and the J gene end by 4 bases; junction bases not matched to a gene: 7. The CDR3 is CASSTDREFYGYTF. The CDR3 DNA reads TGTGCCAGCAGCACCGACAGGGAGTTCTATGGCTACACCTTC.

The chain combines TRBV2 with TRBJ2-7, with TRBD1 identical over 9 bases. V shed 8 bases and J 6 bases; nucleotides not matched to a gene: 8. The CDR3 has 13 amino acids. Germline V gene sequence: CDR1 SNHLY, CDR2 FYNNEI. The CDR3: CASSGQGRVEQYF. In DNA, the CDR3 is TGTGCCAGCTCGGGACAGGGTCGAGTCGAGCAGTACTTC.

This chain joins TRBV4-1 and TRBJ1-5; D is ambiguous. The V end lost 4 bases, the J end lost 3 bases, and 7 bases lay between the germline ends. CDR1 is MGHRA and CDR2 is YSYEKL in the germline V gene. The CDR3 spans 13 residues. CDR3 DNA sequence: TGCGCCAGCAGCCTTCTGTTCAATCAGCCCCAGCATTTT. Amino acids: CASSLLFNQPQHF.

This clone was recorded once. The J gene is TRBJ2-3, the V gene TRBV9; weak D call: TRBD2 (5 bases). The CDR3 runs to 14 residues. V was trimmed by 4 bases and J by 1 base, leaving 10 bases between them. Germline CDR1 is SGDLS and CDR2 is YYNGEE. The CDR3, as DNA: TGTGCCAGCAGCATCGGCGGGCGCACAGATACGCAGTATTTT. Protein product: CASSIGGRTDTQYF.

The V and J genes are TRBV7-6 and TRBJ1-2; TRBD1 matches 7 bases. The CDR3 runs to 14 residues. Germline V gene sequence: CDR1 SGHVS, CDR2 FNYEAQ. The trim removed 1 base at V and 5 bases at J, leaving 4 bases unmatched. As DNA, the CDR3 is TGTGCCAGCAGCTTAGAGGGGACAGCGTATGGCTACACCTTC. Its protein product is CASSLEGTAYGYTF.

The chain carries TRBV19 and TRBJ1-6; D possibly corresponds to TRBD1 (5 bases). In germline, CDR1 is LNHDA, CDR2 SQIVND (reference sequence). CDR3 length: 14 residues. V was trimmed by 6 bases and J by 6 bases, leaving 12 bases between them. CDR3 sequence (DNA): TGTGCCAGTAGCATCAGGGTATCTAATTCACCCCTCCACTTT. Residues: CASSIRVSNSPLHF.

This clone has more than one count but fewer than ten. This chain links TRBV3-1 (or the pseudogene TRBV3-2) with TRBJ2-7; 7 positions match TRBD2. Germline V lookup: CDR1 LGHDT, CDR2 YNNKEL (reference sequence). The CDR3 runs to 14 residues. Trimming removed 4 bases from V and 1 base from J; junction bases left unmatched: 4. As DNA, the CDR3 is TGTGCCAGCAGCCGGGGACTAAGTTCCTACGAGCAGTACTTC. Its translation is CASSRGLSSYEQYF.

The rearrangement uses TRBV6-5 and TRBJ1-2, with D perhaps TRBD1 (5 bases). CDR3 length: 14 amino acids. CDR1 is MNHEY and CDR2 is SVGAGI in the germline V gene. V lost 6 bases and J 5 bases, leaving 16 bases between the germline ends. The CDR3 is CASRPPAGVYGYTF. In nucleotides, the CDR3 is TGTGCCAGCAGACCCCCGGCGGGGGTTTATGGCTACACCTTC.

Only a few counts were recorded for this clone. The genes are TRBV11-2 and TRBJ1-2; D might be TRBD1 (6 bases). CDR1 is SGHAT, CDR2 FQNNGV, per germline. The CDR3 sequence is 16 residues long. V lost 3 bases and J 7 bases, leaving 21 bases between the germline ends. The CDR3 DNA sequence: TGTGCCAGCAGCTTCTCCCCGGCGAGACAGGTTGTTGGCTACACCTTC. Translating gives CASSFSPARQVVGYTF.

The chain joins TRBV5-4 to TRBJ2-5; D is undetermined. The ends were cut back, 1 base at V and 5 bases at J, with 15 bases in the middle. The germline CDR1 and CDR2 sequences are SGHNT and YYREEE (reference sequence). The CDR3 runs to 15 residues. The CDR3 here is CASSLKFQEVETQYF. In DNA, the CDR3 is TGTGCCAGCAGCTTGAAGTTTCAGGAAGTGGAGACCCAGTACTTC.

This chain joins TRBV6-2 or TRBV6-3 and TRBJ1-1, with D perhaps TRBD1 (5 bases). Between the trimmed V and J ends, which lost 0 bases and 11 bases, there was a span of 19 bases. This CDR3 has 15 residues. CDR1 is MNHEY, CDR2 SVGEGT, per germline. The DNA of the CDR3 is TGTGCCAGCAGTTACTCCCCCGGGGGGGTAGTAAGCGCTTTCTTT. This encodes CASSYSPGGVVSAFF.